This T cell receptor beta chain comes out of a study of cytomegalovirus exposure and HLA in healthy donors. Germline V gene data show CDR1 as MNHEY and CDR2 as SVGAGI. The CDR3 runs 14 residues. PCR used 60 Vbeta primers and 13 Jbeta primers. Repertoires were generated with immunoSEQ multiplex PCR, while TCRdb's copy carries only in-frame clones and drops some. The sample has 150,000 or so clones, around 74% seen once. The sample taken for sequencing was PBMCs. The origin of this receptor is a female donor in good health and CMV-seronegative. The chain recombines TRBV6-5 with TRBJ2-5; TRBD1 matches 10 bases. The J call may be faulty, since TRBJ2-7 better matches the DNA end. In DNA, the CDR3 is TGTGCCAGCAGTTGGACAGGGGGAACGTACGAGCAGTACTTC. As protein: CASSWTGGTYEQYF.